A single sample is the source of the 21 T cell receptor beta chains below, sequenced in a study of early T cells in non-severe SARS-CoV-2 infection. TCRdb fed the 5' RACE reads into MiXCR, producing one record per CDR3 protein. The repertoire holds 70,000 to 85,000 distinct CDR3 sequences, roughly an eighth seen once, with 15% to 17% in the top ten. Sequences were derived from whole blood, sampled at baseline. These receptor sequences come from an adult who was a healthcare worker with PCR-confirmed SARS-CoV-2 infection or an uninfected control (not recorded which). The donor label of this sample is uncertain.

The chain is built from TRBV6-1 and TRBJ2-2; D gene ambiguous. This CDR3 has 12 residues. The germline CDR1 and CDR2 sequences are MNHNS and SASEGT. The V end was cut by 4 bases, the J end by 4 bases, with 4 bases between. CDR3 region: CASSASTGELFF. The DNA for the CDR3 is TGTGCCAGCAGTGCTAGCACCGGGGAGCTGTTTTTT.

The sample holds a few counts of this clonotype. The chain carries TRBV7-2 and TRBJ2-3; D unresolved. The CDR3 runs to 16 residues. The V end was cut by 2 bases, the J end by 0 bases, with 12 bases between. Germline lookup yields CDR1 SGHTA and CDR2 FQGNSA. CDR3: CASSLIGGTSTDTQYF. The CDR3 DNA follows: TGTGCCAGCAGCTTAATTGGCGGAACTAGCACAGATACGCAGTATTTT.

In its sample, this clonotype was seen many times. The chain recombines TRBV7-2 with TRBJ2-4; D not certain. Germline assignment: CDR1 SGHTA and CDR2 FQGNSA. Deletions cut 4 bases from V and 0 bases from J, with 10 bases between. This CDR3 comprises 15 residues. DNA of the CDR3: TGTGCCAGCAGCTCGAACCCGATAGCCAAAAACATTCAGTACTTC. It encodes CASSSNPIAKNIQYF.

This clonotype was seen more than once but under ten times. The CDR3 DNA sequence: TGTGCCAGCATTCGGGTAGGCGAGCAGTACTTC. Translating it yields CASIRVGEQYF. The J gene is TRBJ2-7, the V gene TRBV2; D is ambiguous. Germline loops: CDR1 SNHLY, CDR2 FYNNEI. The CDR3 contains 11 residues. Trimming removed 7 bases from V and 6 bases from J, with 10 bases in between. Full variable domain (missing parts from reference TRBV2 and TRBJ2-7): EPEVTQTPSHQVTQMGQEVILRCVPISNHLYFYWYRQILGQKVEFLVSFYNNEISEKSEIFDDQFSVERPDGSNFTLKIRSTKLEDSAMYFCASIRVGEQYFGPGTRLTVT.

This clonotype occurred a few times. This chain connects TRBV29-1 to TRBJ2-5, with TRBD1 as a possible D gene (5 bases). This CDR3 is 12 amino acids long. The V end lost 4 bases, the J end lost 9 bases, and 15 bases lay between the germline ends. Germline assignment: CDR1 SQVTM and CDR2 ANQGSEA. CDR3 residues: CSVARQTSPQYF. The CDR3 DNA is TGCAGCGTTGCTAGACAGACAAGCCCCCAGTACTTC. Variable domain in full (rest from reference TRBV29-1 and TRBJ2-5): SAVISQKPSRDICQRGTSLTIQCQVDSQVTMMFWYRQQPGQSLTLIATANQGSEATYESGFVIDKFPISRPNLTFSTLTVSNMSPEDSSIYLCSVARQTSPQYFGPGTRLLVL.

The V call is TRBV7-9, the J call TRBJ2-7, with TRBD1 identical over 8 bases. In germline, CDR1 is SEHNR, CDR2 FQNEAQ (reference sequence). There are 12 residues in the CDR3. Losses at the gene ends were 6 bases for V and 6 bases for J; bases not matched to a gene: 4. CDR3 nucleotides: TGTGCCAGCAGTGTACAGGGGGGCGAGCAGTACTTC. It specifies CASSVQGGEQYF.

This clonotype was detected only a few times. The CDR3 bases are TGTGCCAGCAGCCCGCGCCGACTTCACCGCACAGATACGCAGTATTTT. This gives the protein CASSPRRLHRTDTQYF. This sequence joins TRBV7-2 and TRBJ2-3; D remains ambiguous. V was shortened by 5 bases and J by 1 base, with 16 bases between the two germline ends. Germline CDR1 SGHTA, CDR2 FQGNSA. The CDR3 length is 16 residues.

This chain connects TRBV12-3 or TRBV12-4 to TRBJ2-5, with D possibly matching TRBD1 (6 bases). Trimming took 5 bases from V and 9 from J, leaving 19 bases between them. This CDR3 has 14 amino acids. The CDR3 bases are TGTGCCAGCAGTCGAGAAATGGGGGCGGAGGCCCAGTACTTC. Translating it yields CASSREMGAEAQYF.

This CDR3 is CASSETAVAFF. The CDR3 DNA reads TGTGCCAGCAGTGAGACGGCAGTGGCTTTCTTT. This chain connects TRBV25-1 to TRBJ1-1; D not resolved. This CDR3 is built from 11 residues. Trimming removed 3 bases from V and 11 bases from J, with 10 bases in between. The germline gives CDR1 MGHDK, CDR2 SYGVNS.

V and J are TRBV27 and TRBJ2-3, with 13 bases that match TRBD2. The CDR3 runs 17 residues. In germline, CDR1 is MNHEY, CDR2 SMNVEV (reference sequence). Unmatched junction bases numbered 9, after V lost 5 bases and J lost 4 bases. In DNA, the CDR3 is TGTGCCAGCAGTGGGGGACTAGCGGGACTGGGTGCAGATACGCAGTATTTT. Translated: CASSGGLAGLGADTQYF.

This clonotype was seen a handful of times. This chain uses TRBV14 with TRBJ1-6, with D unresolved. The CDR3 spans 15 residues. Germline V CDR1 and CDR2: SGHDN, FVKESK. With 0 bases removed from V and 9 bases from J, the gap between germline ends came to 12 bases. The CDR3 DNA is TGTGCCAGCAGCCAAGAGAGAGGGTCGGCTTCACCCCTCCACTTT. It is translated as CASSQERGSASPLHF.

This rearrangement joins TRBV2 to TRBJ2-1, with D perhaps TRBD2 (5 bases). Germline-derived CDR1 and CDR2 are SNHLY and FYNNEI. The ends were cut back, 6 bases at V and 8 bases at J, with 11 bases in the middle. The CDR3 totals 12 residues. CDR3 sequence: CASSVLAYEQFF. The CDR3 region has the DNA TGTGCCAGCAGCGTGCTAGCCTATGAGCAGTTCTTC.

The chain recombines TRBV20-1 with TRBJ2-5; TRBD2 aligns across 10 bases. In germline, CDR1 is DFQATT, CDR2 SNEGSKA (reference sequence). The CDR3 consists of 14 residues. Trimming cost V 2 bases and J 4 bases; bases outside gene matches: 4. This CDR3 reads CSARSASGGETQYF. CDR3 DNA: TGCAGTGCTAGAAGCGCTAGCGGGGGAGAGACCCAGTACTTC.

This clonotype counts as large. The chain is built from TRBV5-6 and TRBJ2-3; D tentatively reads TRBD1 or TRBD2 (6 bases each). The V end lost 4 bases, the J end lost 12 bases, and 18 bases lay between the germline ends. Germline CDR1 SGHDT, CDR2 YYEEEE. This CDR3 comprises 13 residues. The DNA for the CDR3 is TGTGCCAGCAGCCCAGCGACGGAGGGGGTCCAGTATTTT. Translation: CASSPATEGVQYF.

The V gene is TRBV5-1, the J gene TRBJ1-2; D is unresolved. Germline assignment: CDR1 SGHRS and CDR2 YFSETQ. This CDR3 contains 14 residues. V was cut by 0 bases and J by 1 base, with 7 bases left in between. The CDR3 here is CASSLGRGNYGYTF. The CDR3 bases are TGCGCCAGCAGCTTGGGGCGGGGTAACTATGGCTACACCTTC. Full variable domain (remainder filled in from reference TRBV5-1 and TRBJ1-2): KAGVTQTPRYLIKTRGQQVTLSCSPISGHRSVSWYQQTPGQGLQFLFEYFSETQRNKGNFPGRFSGRQFSNSRSEMNVSTLELGDSALYLCASSLGRGNYGYTFGSGTRLTVV.

CDR3 in amino acids: CASSLTGSNEQYF. CDR3 DNA sequence: TGTGCCAGCAGCTTGACAGGGTCCAACGAGCAGTACTTC. This chain joins TRBV7-2 and TRBJ2-7; 7 bases agree with TRBD1. The CDR3 sequence is 13 residues long. Germline V gives CDR1 SGHTA, CDR2 FQGNSA. The J segment lost 5 bases and the V segment lost 3 bases, leaving 4 bases of the junction unmatched.

The rearrangement uses TRBV19 and TRBJ1-5; the match to TRBD1 covers 8 bases. The ends lost 5 bases at V and 6 bases at J; junction bases unmatched: 9. The CDR3 runs 15 residues. The V gene's germline CDR1 is LNHDA and CDR2 SQIVND (reference sequence). CDR3 DNA sequence: TGTGCCAGTAGTTACCCCCAGGGGGCCGGTCAGCCCCAGCATTTT. It yields the protein CASSYPQGAGQPQHF.

The chain recombines TRBV18 with TRBJ2-3; 10 bases match TRBD2. This CDR3 is built from 13 residues. In germline, CDR1 is KGHSH, CDR2 LQKENI. The J segment lost 5 bases and the V segment lost 5 bases, leaving 1 base of the junction unmatched. The CDR3 DNA is TGTGCCAGCTCAAGACTAGCGGGAGATACGCAGTATTTT. It codes for CASSRLAGDTQYF.

This chain uses TRBV20-1 with TRBJ2-7; D is unclear. Germline loops: CDR1 DFQATT, CDR2 SNEGSKA (reference sequence). V lost 6 bases to trimming and J lost 0 bases, with 12 bases between them. The CDR3 has 13 residues. CDR3 in amino acids: CSARHLSSYEQYF. DNA for the CDR3: TGCAGTGCCAGGCATCTGAGCTCCTACGAGCAGTACTTC.

This sequence joins TRBV27 and TRBJ2-3, with D possibly being TRBD1 or TRBD2 (5 bases each). V dropped 5 bases and J dropped 4 bases, with 16 bases sitting between them. CDR1 is MNHEY and CDR2 is SMNVEV in the germline V gene (reference sequence). This CDR3 comprises 15 residues. CDR3 nucleotides: TGTGCCAGCAGTGAGGGGAGTTACAGCGCAGATACGCAGTATTTT. This codes for CASSEGSYSADTQYF.

This clonotype was observed a handful of times. V is TRBV5-4 and J is TRBJ2-3; TRBD2 matches 7 bases. Germline V lookup: CDR1 SGHNT, CDR2 YYREEE (reference sequence). The CDR3 runs 13 residues. Trimming took 6 bases from V and 2 from J; bases not matched to a gene: 3. Written as DNA, the CDR3 is TGTGCCAGCACACTAGCGAACACAGATACGCAGTATTTT. Its translation is CASTLANTDTQYF. The whole variable domain, remainder taken from reference TRBV5-4 and TRBJ2-3, is ETGVTQSPTHLIKTRGQQVTLRCSSQSGHNTVSWYQQALGQGPQFIFQYYREEENGRGNFPPRFSGLQFPNYSSELNVNALELDDSALYLCASTLANTDTQYFGPGTRLTVL.